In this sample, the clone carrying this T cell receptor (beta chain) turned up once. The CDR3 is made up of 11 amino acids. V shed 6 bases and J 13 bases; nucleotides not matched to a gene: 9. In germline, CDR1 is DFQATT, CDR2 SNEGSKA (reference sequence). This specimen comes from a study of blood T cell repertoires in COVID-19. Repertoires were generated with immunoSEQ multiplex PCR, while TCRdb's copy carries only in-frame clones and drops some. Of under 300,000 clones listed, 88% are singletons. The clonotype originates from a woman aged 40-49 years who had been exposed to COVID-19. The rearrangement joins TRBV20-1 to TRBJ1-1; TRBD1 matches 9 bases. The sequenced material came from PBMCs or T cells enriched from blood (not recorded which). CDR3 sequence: CSALGTGPVFF. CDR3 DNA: TGCAGTGCATTGGGGACAGGGCCTGTTTTCTTT.